This T cell receptor (beta chain) derives from a study of cytomegalovirus exposure and HLA in healthy donors. For the study at large: Unique TCR beta sequences numbering some 120 million came from around 180 million T cells in an earlier analysis. Study-wide results and caveats: In vitro confirmation showed a few CMV-associated chains to be CMV antigen specific. Available immune exposure information was restricted to CMV serostatus only.

Points on this clone: Its antigen is as yet unknown.

The PCR had 60 Vbeta and 13 Jbeta primers. Repertoires were generated with immunoSEQ multiplex PCR, while TCRdb's copy carries only in-frame clones and drops some. The sample lists 83,000 or so clones, about 79% occurring once. The receptor was isolated from a female donor in good health and CMV-seronegative. Specimen: PBMCs.

In DNA form, the CDR3 reads TGCGCGACTAGCGGGAGGGCCCGGCGATCCTACGAGCAGTACTTC. It translates to CATSGRARRSYEQYF. The genes are TRBV21-1 and TRBJ2-7; the D call TRBD2 from the table was never checked on the DNA. TRBV21-1 counts as a pseudogene. This CDR3 region has 15 residues.